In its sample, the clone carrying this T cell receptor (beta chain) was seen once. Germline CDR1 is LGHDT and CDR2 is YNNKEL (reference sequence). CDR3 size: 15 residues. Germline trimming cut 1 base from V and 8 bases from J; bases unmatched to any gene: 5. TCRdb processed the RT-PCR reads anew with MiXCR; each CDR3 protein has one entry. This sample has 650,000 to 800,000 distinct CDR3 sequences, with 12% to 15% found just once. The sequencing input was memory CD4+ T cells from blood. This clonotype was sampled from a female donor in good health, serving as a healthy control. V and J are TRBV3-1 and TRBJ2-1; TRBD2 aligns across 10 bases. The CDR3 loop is CASSQGLAGVYEQFF. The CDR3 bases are TGTGCCAGCAGCCAAGGGCTAGCGGGAGTTTATGAGCAGTTCTTC.